The present entry profiles one TCR beta chain with its context. Antigen: not known. TCRdb keeps only in-frame clones here, not all; method: immunoSEQ multiplex PCR. The sample carries almost 90,000 clones, about 86% recorded once. These data belong to a study of OX40 agonist ivuxolimab in advanced cancers. Overall study context: Dose-escalation cases comprised hepatocellular carcinoma, melanoma, renal cell or head and neck cancer. Cohort: about 82% men, mean age approximately 64, aged about 20 to 79. Findings of the study overall: With doses of 0.1-3.0 mg/kg, partial responders showed among the lowest clonal expansion.

Looked up from germline, CDR1 is SGHAT and CDR2 is FQNNGV. Trimming removed 2 bases at V and 3 bases at J, with 15 bases between. The CDR3 has 16 amino acids. The gene calls are TRBV11-2 and TRBJ2-3; D remains ambiguous. The receptor comes from an adult with an advanced solid tumor such as melanoma, head and neck, liver or kidney cancer. The sample in question was CD4+ or CD8+ T cells sorted from blood, obtained in a trial of the OX40 agonist ivuxolimab. CDR3 in amino acids: CASSLQDPNPTDTQYF. In nucleotides, the CDR3 is TGTGCCAGCAGCTTACAGGACCCTAACCCAACAGATACGCAGTATTTT.